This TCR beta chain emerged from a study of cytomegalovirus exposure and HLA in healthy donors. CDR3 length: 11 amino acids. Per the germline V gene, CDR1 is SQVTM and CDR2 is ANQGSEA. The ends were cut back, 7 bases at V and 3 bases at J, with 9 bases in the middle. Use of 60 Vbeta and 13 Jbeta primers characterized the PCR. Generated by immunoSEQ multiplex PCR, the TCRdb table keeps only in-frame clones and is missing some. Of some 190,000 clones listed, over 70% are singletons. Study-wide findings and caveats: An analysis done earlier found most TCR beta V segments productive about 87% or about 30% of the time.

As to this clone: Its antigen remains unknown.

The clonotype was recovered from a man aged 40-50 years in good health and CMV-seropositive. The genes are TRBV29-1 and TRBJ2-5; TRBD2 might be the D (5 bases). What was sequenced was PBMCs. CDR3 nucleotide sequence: TGCAGCGCTAATAGCGAAGAGACCCAGTACTTC. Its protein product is CSANSEETQYF.